The clone carrying this T cell receptor (beta chain) was counted ten times or more. What it recognizes is unknown. The data belong to a study of T-cell reconstitution after alpha-beta-depleted transplantation in children. Overall study findings and caveats: Recipient T cells and thymic progenitors that survived were the source of the high TCRbeta diversity seen at day 60 in some patients.

A library of TCRbeta sequences, prepared with unique molecular identifiers, was generated. TCRdb processed the PCR reads anew with MiXCR; each CDR3 protein has one entry. The table shows fewer than 550,000 distinct CDR3 sequences, with about 10% occurring only once. The sequencing here drew on PBMCs, taken before TCRalphabeta/CD19-depleted stem cell transplant. The TCR comes from a child between 2 and 9 years old with inherited bone marrow failure, due to receive a stem cell transplant.

This CDR3 is CASSPQGKYQETQYF. In DNA, the CDR3 is TGTGCCAGCAGCCCTCAGGGCAAGTACCAAGAGACCCAGTACTTC. The gene calls are TRBV6-2 or TRBV6-3 and TRBJ2-5; TRBD1 might be the D (5 bases). CDR1 MNHEY and CDR2 SVGEGT come from the germline V gene. Trimming removed 6 bases from V and 0 bases from J, with 14 bases in between. The CDR3 is 15 amino acids.